This TCR beta chain was profiled in a study of blood T cell repertoires in COVID-19. Sequencing used immunoSEQ multiplex PCR; TCRdb keeps in-frame clones, though not all of them. Altogether around 140,000 clones are present, about 89% being singletons, with the ten largest covering approximately 40%. The CDR3 sequence is 16 residues long. Germline assignment: CDR1 SGHTA and CDR2 FQGNSA. The trim removed 5 bases at V and 6 bases at J, leaving 12 bases unmatched. The TCR sequence derives from a middle-aged man who had recovered from COVID-19. The source material was peripheral blood. The gene calls are TRBV7-2 and TRBJ2-5; 10 positions match TRBD1. This CDR3 reads CASSPDRQGAWKTQYF. The DNA for the CDR3 is TGTGCCAGCAGCCCAGATCGACAGGGGGCATGGAAGACCCAGTACTTC.